This T cell receptor (beta chain) stems from a study of CD8 T cells in Susac syndrome. RNA was extracted with the RNeasy kit, and a quantity of roughly 0.5 to 1 ug was reverse transcribed using random hexamers. The immunoSEQ assay covered 54 Vbeta and 13 Jbeta segments for CDR3. TCRdb re-called the immunoSEQ multiplex PCR reads with MiXCR, one entry per CDR3 protein. Counted here are about 190,000 distinct CDR3 sequences, more than 85% occurring once; the ten biggest clones make up approximately 0.16%. TEMRA cells were FACS-enriched, while CD8+ and CD4+ T cells were negatively isolated. With 6 bases clipped from V and 4 bases from J, the junction kept 10 bases outside the gene matches. Per the germline V gene, CDR1 is SNHLY and CDR2 is FYNNEI. This CDR3 is built from 15 residues.

The source material was CD8+ T cells from PBMCs. This clonotype was sampled from a human donor with Susac syndrome. The V and J genes are TRBV2 and TRBJ2-3; 7 bases align to TRBD2. CDR3 sequence: CASRAPSGSADTQYF. The CDR3 DNA sequence: TGTGCCAGCAGGGCCCCTAGCGGTTCCGCAGATACGCAGTATTTT.